What follows are 19 T cell receptor beta chains derived from one specimen sequenced in a study of vaccination effects on CD4 cells after COVID-19. Viral peptide pool expansion of antigen-specific CD4+ T cells preceded sequencing in the ViraFEST assay. The culture ran for about 11 days, and then CD4+ T cells were isolated. Subjects were given two BNT162b2 or mRNA-1273 vaccine doses. Their antigens remain unidentified. Some clones are missing from TCRdb's copy, which holds only in-frame ones; the method was immunoSEQ multiplex PCR. Among 64,000 or so clones listed, roughly 78% were seen once. The sequencing here drew on CD4+ T cells from PBMCs cultured with HCoV-OC43 spike peptides, taken after COVID-19 vaccination. Indicated subset: HCoV-OC43 spike overlapping peptide pool stimulation. The receptor set was obtained from a human donor who received a COVID-19 vaccine.

This chain connects TRBV5-1 to TRBJ1-1; 8 positions agree with TRBD1. CDR1 and CDR2 from the germline V gene are SGHRS and YFSETQ. V trimming: 2 bases; J trimming: 7 bases; junction bases outside the gene matches: 13. CDR3 length: 16 amino acids. The chain's CDR3 is CASSLRPGQGGNEAFF. The CDR3 nucleotides read TGCGCCAGCAGCTTACGCCCCGGACAGGGTGGTAATGAAGCTTTCTTT.

The chain couples TRBV9 to TRBJ2-2; TRBD1 aligns across 8 bases. Germline CDR1 SGDLS, CDR2 YYNGEE. CDR3 length: 14 amino acids. The trim removed 3 bases at V and 2 bases at J, leaving 0 bases unmatched. Here the CDR3 DNA reads TGTGCCAGCAGCGCAGGGGGCAACACCGGGGAGCTGTTTTTT. This translates into CASSAGGNTGELFF.

The V gene is TRBV9, the J gene TRBJ2-2; D is possibly TRBD1 (5 bases). The CDR3 spans 15 residues. V dropped 0 bases and J dropped 5 bases, with 11 bases sitting between them. The germline gives CDR1 SGDLS, CDR2 YYNGEE. The CDR3 DNA reads TGTGCCAGCAGCGTAGTAGGGGTCGAAACCGGGGAGCTGTTTTTT. Its translation: CASSVVGVETGELFF.

This sequence joins TRBV18 and TRBJ1-1, with unresolved D. CDR3 length equals 13 residues. V lost 6 bases to trimming and J lost 6 bases, with 14 bases between them. Germline values: CDR1 KGHSH, CDR2 LQKENI. DNA of the CDR3: TGTGCCAGCTCGAAGACCGTTGACGCTGAAGCTTTCTTT. As protein: CASSKTVDAEAFF.

The chain employs TRBV20-1 and TRBJ1-2; no reliable D call. The CDR3 is 11 residues long. Germline loops: CDR1 DFQATT, CDR2 SNEGSKA (reference sequence). V dropped 3 bases and J dropped 8 bases, with 10 bases sitting between them. The CDR3 region is CSARTSLGYTF. DNA for the CDR3: TGCAGTGCTAGGACCTCTTTGGGCTACACCTTC.

This clone was seen a few times. The V and J genes are TRBV15 and TRBJ1-2; the D gene is possibly TRBD1 (6 bases). The CDR3 is 13 residues long. CDR1 is LNHNV and CDR2 is YYDKDF in the germline V gene (reference sequence). Trimming stripped 8 bases from V and 2 bases from J, with 12 bases between. CDR3 nucleotides: TGTGCCACCGACCGGGACAAGAACTATGGCTACACCTTC. Translating it yields CATDRDKNYGYTF.

CDR3 residues: CASSLGQGDGYTF. Written as DNA, the CDR3 is TGCGCCAGCAGCTTGGGACAGGGGGATGGCTACACCTTC. The chain uses TRBV5-1 and TRBJ1-2; 9 bases map to TRBD1. The germline V gene encodes CDR1 SGHRS and CDR2 YFSETQ. The CDR3 is 13 amino acids. V lost 0 bases, J lost 6 bases, and 0 bases stayed unmatched.

The chain uses TRBV5-1 and TRBJ2-5, with D unclear. Germline V lookup: CDR1 SGHRS, CDR2 YFSETQ. The ends were cut back, 1 base at V and 2 bases at J, with 6 bases in the middle. This CDR3 region has 13 residues. The CDR3 spells CASSLQVQETQYF. DNA of the CDR3: TGCGCCAGCAGCTTGCAGGTTCAAGAGACCCAGTACTTC.

The V and J genes are TRBV6-5 and TRBJ2-3, with 8 nucleotides matching TRBD1. The CDR3 sequence is 14 residues long. Germline lookup yields CDR1 MNHEY and CDR2 SVGAGI. Germline trimming cut 2 bases from V and 6 bases from J; bases unmatched to any gene: 4. The CDR3 DNA reads TGTGCCAGCAGTTACCAGGGGGCGGGGGATACGCAGTATTTT. It is translated as CASSYQGAGDTQYF.

The rearrangement uses TRBV19 and TRBJ1-2; 8 positions agree with TRBD1. Germline lookup yields CDR1 LNHDA and CDR2 SQIVND (reference sequence). This CDR3 has 13 amino acids. V lost 5 bases, J lost 4 bases, and 3 bases stayed unmatched. CDR3 sequence (DNA): TGTGCCAGTAGTGCCGGACAGGGCTATGGCTACACCTTC. It codes for CASSAGQGYGYTF. The entire variable domain, with the rest obtained from reference TRBV19 and TRBJ1-2, is as follows: DGGITQSPKYLFRKEGQNVTLSCEQNLNHDAMYWYRQDPGQGLRLIYYSQIVNDFQKGDIAEGYSVSREKKESFPLTVTSAQKNPTAFYLCASSAGQGYGYTFGSGTRLTVV.

Only a few counts were recorded for this clone. The V gene is TRBV6-6, the J gene TRBJ1-6; D unclear. V shed 10 bases and J shed 7 bases, with 11 bases lying between them. The CDR3 totals 12 residues. The germline V gene encodes CDR1 MNHNY and CDR2 SVGAGI (reference sequence). Here the CDR3 reads CATRRWNSPLHF. DNA of the CDR3: TGTGCCACCCGTCGGTGGAATTCACCCCTCCACTTT.

V is TRBV29-1 and J is TRBJ1-5; no firm D call. The CDR3 runs to 15 residues. Germline CDR1 SQVTM, CDR2 ANQGSEA. V lost 6 bases and J lost 2, with 17 bases in between. The CDR3 reads CSVADGLLGNQPQHF. DNA of the CDR3: TGCAGCGTGGCAGACGGACTATTGGGCAATCAGCCCCAGCATTTT.

V is TRBV14 and J is TRBJ1-2, with D unclear. The germline CDR1 and CDR2 sequences are SGHDN and FVKESK. V was cut by 0 bases and J by 2 bases, with 4 bases left in between. The CDR3 consists of 13 residues. The CDR3, as DNA: TGTGCCAGCAGCCAAGAGTTGAACTATGGCTACACCTTC. Amino acids: CASSQELNYGYTF.

The chain uses TRBV3-1 (or the pseudogene TRBV3-2) and TRBJ1-2; 12 bases align to TRBD1. CDR3 length equals 16 residues. The germline V gene encodes CDR1 LGHDT and CDR2 YNNKEL (reference sequence). V gave up 5 bases and J gave up 4 bases; unmatched junction bases: 8. The CDR3 here is CASSSRDRGRGYGYTF. As DNA, the CDR3 is TGTGCCAGCAGCTCCCGGGACAGGGGGCGCGGCTATGGCTACACCTTC.

The chain joins TRBV28 to TRBJ1-4, with D tentatively TRBD1 (6 bases). The CDR3 extends over 15 amino acids. The germline V and J ends were trimmed by 7 bases and 4 bases, with 16 bases remaining between them. Germline V lookup: CDR1 MDHEN, CDR2 SYDVKM. The CDR3 DNA reads TGTGCCAGCAACCCCCTACAGGGATTTAATGAAAAACTGTTTTTT. It encodes CASNPLQGFNEKLFF.

The chain couples TRBV5-1 to TRBJ2-2; unclear D gene. The CDR3 covers 14 residues. Trimming removed 7 bases from V and 5 bases from J, with 15 bases in between. CDR1 is SGHRS, CDR2 YFSETQ, per germline. The chain's CDR3 is CASVDLKSTGELFF. CDR3 nucleotide sequence: TGCGCCAGCGTAGACCTAAAGAGTACCGGGGAGCTGTTTTTT.

The V call is TRBV5-1, the J call TRBJ2-5; possibly TRBD1 for D (7 bases). The CDR3 consists of 15 residues. CDR1 and CDR2 (germline): SGHRS, YFSETQ. The V end was cut by 4 bases, the J end by 7 bases, with 20 bases between. CDR3 nucleotides: TGCGCCAGCAGCGTATTAGCGGACCAGGGGGGGACCCAGTACTTC. This encodes CASSVLADQGGTQYF. Supplemented by reference TRBV5-1 and TRBJ2-5, the full variable domain reads KAGVTQTPRYLIKTRGQQVTLSCSPISGHRSVSWYQQTPGQGLQFLFEYFSETQRNKGNFPGRFSGRQFSNSRSEMNVSTLELGDSALYLCASSVLADQGGTQYFGPGTRLLVL.

The chain uses TRBV29-1 and TRBJ2-5; possible D gene TRBD2, 6 bases. CDR1 and CDR2 (germline): SQVTM, ANQGSEA. This CDR3 spans 13 amino acids. The V end was cut by 7 bases, the J end by 5 bases, with 17 bases between. The CDR3 nucleotides read TGCAGCGCCGGCGGGGCCCCGATGGAGACCCAGTACTTC. It codes for CSAGGAPMETQYF.

There are a few counts of this clone. The gene calls are TRBV24-1 and TRBJ2-1; 12 bases line up with TRBD2. The CDR3 has 16 residues. J lost 4 bases, V lost 4 bases, and 4 bases had no gene match. Germline V lookup: CDR1 KGHDR, CDR2 SFDVKD. CDR3 region: CATSEPSGGAYNEQFF. The CDR3 DNA reads TGTGCCACCAGTGAACCTAGCGGGGGGGCATACAATGAGCAGTTCTTC.